This TCR beta chain was identified during a study of T cell responses to AZD1222 COVID-19 vaccine. Study observations and caveats: Vaccine-associated CD4 TCRs ranged over spike, dominating at 160-218 and 743-854. Following two doses of AZD1222, Spike-specific TCR breadth and depth rose.

This CDR3 comprises 13 residues. Germline V gene sequence: CDR1 LNHNV, CDR2 YYDKDF (reference sequence). V was clipped by 6 bases and J by 1 base, with 4 bases between them. Pooling covered second doses at about 4 or about 12 weeks. This clone came up once. What it binds is not known. Sequencing used immunoSEQ multiplex PCR; TCRdb keeps in-frame clones, though not all of them. The sample lists more than 120,000 clones; roughly 84% were seen once. This material consisted of peripheral blood, taken 28 days after the second AZD1222 dose. The rearrangement joins TRBV15 to TRBJ2-6, with no clear D. This clonotype was obtained from an adult who received the AZD1222 COVID-19 vaccine. CDR3 in amino acids: CATRGSGANVLTF. The CDR3 nucleotides read TGTGCCACCAGGGGATCTGGGGCCAACGTCCTGACTTTC.